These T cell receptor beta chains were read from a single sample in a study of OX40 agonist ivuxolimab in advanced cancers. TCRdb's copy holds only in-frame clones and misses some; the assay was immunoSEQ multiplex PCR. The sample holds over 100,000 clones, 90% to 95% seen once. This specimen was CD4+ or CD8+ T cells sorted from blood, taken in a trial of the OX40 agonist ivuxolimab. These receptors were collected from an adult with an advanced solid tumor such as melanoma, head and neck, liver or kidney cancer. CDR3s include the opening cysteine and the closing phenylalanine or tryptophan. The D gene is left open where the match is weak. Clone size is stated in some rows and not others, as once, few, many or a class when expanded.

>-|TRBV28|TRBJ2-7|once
TGTGCCAGCACCGGGACGGGGAACTCCTACGAGCAGTACTTC
CASTGTGNSYEQYF
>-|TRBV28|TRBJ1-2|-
TGTGCCAGCAGTTTATCTCGTGGCTACACCTTC
CASSLSRGYTF
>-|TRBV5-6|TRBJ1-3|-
TGTGCCAGCAGCGTACGGACAGCTGGAAACACCATATATTTT
CASSVRTAGNTIYF
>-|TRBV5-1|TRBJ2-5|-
TGCGCCAGCGGCCGGGCGGGGCCTCAAGAGACCCAGTACTTC
CASGRAGPQETQYF
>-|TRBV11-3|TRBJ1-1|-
TGTGCCAGCAGCTCTTCGCGGCGGACTGAAGCTTTCTTT
CASSSSRRTEAFF
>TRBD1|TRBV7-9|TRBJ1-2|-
TGTGCCAGCAGCCAGGGACAGGGGGCGCGAGGCTATGGCTACACCTTC
CASSQGQGARGYGYTF
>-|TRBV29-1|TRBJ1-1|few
TGCAGCGTATATCGACGGACCACTGAAGCTTTCTTT
CSVYRRTTEAFF
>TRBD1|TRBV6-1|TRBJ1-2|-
TGTGCCAGCAGCAACAGGGGGCGCGACTATGGCTACACCTTC
CASSNRGRDYGYTF
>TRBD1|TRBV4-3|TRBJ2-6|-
TGCGCCAGCAGCCCACGGGACAGGGTGGACTGGGCCAACGTCCTGACTTTC
CASSPRDRVDWANVLTF
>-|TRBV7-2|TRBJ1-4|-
TGTGCCAGCAGCCCGTTTGGGTGGTCTGCAACTAATGAAAAACTGTTTTTT
CASSPFGWSATNEKLFF
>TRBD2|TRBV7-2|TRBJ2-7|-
TGTGCCAGCAGGCCGGGAGGTAGCGTTTACGAGCAGTACTTC
CASRPGGSVYEQYF
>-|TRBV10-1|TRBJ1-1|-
TGCGCCAGCATCCAGCCGAGGGCAGGGATAACTGAAGCTTTCTTT
CASIQPRAGITEAFF
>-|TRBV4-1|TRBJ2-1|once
TGCGCCAGCAGCCAACCTACCGGGCGAAAGAGCTCCTACAATGAGCAGTTCTTC
CASSQPTGRKSSYNEQFF
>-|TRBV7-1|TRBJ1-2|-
TGTGCCAGCAGCGAGGGGAACTATGGCTACACCTTC
CASSEGNYGYTF
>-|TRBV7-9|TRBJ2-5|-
TGTGCCAGCAGCTTACAGGGGAAAGAGACCCAGTACTTC
CASSLQGKETQYF
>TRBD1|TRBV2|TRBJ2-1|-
TGTGCCAGTACTGGACAGGGGGCTTCCAATGAGCAGTTCTTC
CASTGQGASNEQFF
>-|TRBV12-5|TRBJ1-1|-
TGTGCTAGTGGTTTGGTACTTGGCACTGAAGCTTTCTTT
CASGLVLGTEAFF
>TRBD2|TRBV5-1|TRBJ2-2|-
TGCGCCAGCATGGGGACTATTAACACCGGGGAGCTGTTTTTT
CASMGTINTGELFF
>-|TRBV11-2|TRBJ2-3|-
TGTGCCAGCAGCTCCCTAGTCGACATGGCTAGCACAGATACGCAGTATTTT
CASSSLVDMASTDTQYF
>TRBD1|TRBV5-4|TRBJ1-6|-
TGTGCCAGCAGCCACGACCAGGGGGCTCGATCTTCACCCCTCCACTTT
CASSHDQGARSSPLHF
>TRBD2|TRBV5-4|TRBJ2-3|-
TGTGCCAGCAGCTCGGGGACTAGCGGGGGGCTAAGCACAGATACGCAGTATTTT
CASSSGTSGGLSTDTQYF
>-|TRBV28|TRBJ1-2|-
TGTGCCAGCAGTCTCAAAGGGACCTATGGCTACACCTTC
CASSLKGTYGYTF
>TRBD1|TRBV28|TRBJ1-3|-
TGTGCCAGCAGTTTCCACAGGGGGAGAAACACCATATATTTT
CASSFHRGRNTIYF
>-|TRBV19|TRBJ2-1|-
TGTGCCAGTAGCAGTTCCGGGTCTGCCAGGGGCGAGCAGTTCTTC
CASSSSGSARGEQFF
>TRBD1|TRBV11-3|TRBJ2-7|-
TGTGCCAGCAGCAAGGACAGGGTGGGCGCCTACGAGCAGTACTTC
CASSKDRVGAYEQYF
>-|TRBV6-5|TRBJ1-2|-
TGTGCCAGCAGGGCCTGGTCGAACTATGGCTACACCTTC
CASRAWSNYGYTF
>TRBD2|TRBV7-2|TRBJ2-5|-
TGTGCCAGCAGCTTAGGCCGGGGGGAGTTGGAGACCCAGTACTTC
CASSLGRGELETQYF
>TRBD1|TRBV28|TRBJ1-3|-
TGTGCCAGCAGCCCCTGGGGACAGATCTCTGGAAACACCATATATTTT
CASSPWGQISGNTIYF
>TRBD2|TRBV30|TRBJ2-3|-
TGTGCCTGGAGCCATGGACTAGCCGGTGTCGCAGATACGCAGTATTTT
CAWSHGLAGVADTQYF
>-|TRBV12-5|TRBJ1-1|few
TGTGCTAGTAGTCAGGGACAAACTGAAGCTTTCTTT
CASSQGQTEAFF
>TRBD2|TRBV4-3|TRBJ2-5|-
TGCGCCAGCAGCCAAGGGACTAGCGGTTACAAGAGAACCCAGTACTTC
CASSQGTSGYKRTQYF
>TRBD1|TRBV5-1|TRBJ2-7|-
TGCGCCAGCACCGTGGGGGACAGGGTATACGAGCAGTACTTC
CASTVGDRVYEQYF
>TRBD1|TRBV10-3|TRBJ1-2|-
TGTGCCATCAGGATCGGGGACAGGGAGGATGGCTACACCTTC
CAIRIGDREDGYTF
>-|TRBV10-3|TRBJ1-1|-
TGTGCCATCAGGGAGGGGAGGAACACTGAAGCTTTCTTT
CAIREGRNTEAFF
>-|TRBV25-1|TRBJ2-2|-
TGTGCCAGCAGTGAACAAGTTAACACCGGGGAGCTGTTTTTT
CASSEQVNTGELFF
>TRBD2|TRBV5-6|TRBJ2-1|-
TGTGCCAGCAGCTTGAGGTGGCGGGGGACCGAGCAGTTCTTC
CASSLRWRGTEQFF
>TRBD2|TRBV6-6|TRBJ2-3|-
TGTGCCAGCAGTTACTCTACACTAGCGGCGGGGGATACGCAGTATTTT
CASSYSTLAAGDTQYF
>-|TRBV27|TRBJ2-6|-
TGTGCCAGCAGTACGCTGGGGACGGTCTCTGGGGCCAACGTCCTGACTTTC
CASSTLGTVSGANVLTF
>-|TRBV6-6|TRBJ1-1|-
TGTGCCAGCAGTTACTCCGGCAGCCACACTGAAGCTTTCTTT
CASSYSGSHTEAFF
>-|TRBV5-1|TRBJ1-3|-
TGCGCCAGCAGCTTGGGACAGTTTGGAAACACCATATATTTT
CASSLGQFGNTIYF
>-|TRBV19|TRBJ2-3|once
TGTGCCAGTAATAGGGGCGACACAGATACGCAGTATTTT
CASNRGDTDTQYF